The present T cell receptor (beta chain) was sequenced within a study of T cells in Graves' hyperthyroidism and ophthalmopathy. About this clonotype: Its target is unknown. This may be a read error: a much more frequent sequence differs by one nucleotide.

RNA transcripts provided the source from which TCR beta CDR3 regions were amplified. The HTBI primer set was used in a first-round RT-PCR of the TCR CDR3. In TCRdb, the multiplex PCR reads were re-called with MiXCR into one record per CDR3 protein. The table includes 660,000 or so distinct CDR3 sequences, over 40% detected once. Study-wide results and caveats: From stable hyperthyroidism, ophthalmopathy was set apart by a 13 V-J model.

Germline CDR1 SQVTM, CDR2 ANQGSEA. This CDR3 contains 10 residues. The receptor comes from an adult man with Graves' disease, either hyperthyroidism or ophthalmopathy (not recorded which). Sample: peripheral blood or thyroid tissue (not recorded which). The rearrangement uses TRBV29-1 and TRBJ2-5, with 7 bases that match TRBD1. The CDR3 region has the DNA TGCAGCGCAGGGGGAGAGGCCCAGTACTTC. This codes for CSAGGEAQYF.